The clone carrying this T cell receptor beta chain was found a few times. Antigen specificity is unknown. Other DNA sequences in the same sample also yield this CDR3. This record belongs to a study of cytomegalovirus exposure and HLA in healthy donors. Overall study: An earlier analysis identified approximately 120 million unique TCR beta sequences in 150 million to 200 million T cells. Study results and limitations: One variant, a missense change in DCLRE1C, was linked in a later analysis to TCR beta V- and J-gene trimming. Equally common other TCR beta chains were less clonally expanded than HLA-associated ones, a later analysis found. Most of the CMV-associated TCR beta chains (in a later analysis) appeared to be HLA-restricted.

CDR1 is SGHNT and CDR2 is YYREEE in the germline V gene (reference sequence). The CDR3 has 12 residues. V shed 5 bases and J shed 3 bases, with 8 bases lying between them. Use of 60 Vbeta and 13 Jbeta primers characterized the PCR. The table came from immunoSEQ multiplex PCR; TCRdb's copy has only in-frame clones and leaves some out. The table shows 90,000 to 130,000 clones, with 60% to 85% occurring only once. The V and J genes are TRBV5-4 and TRBJ1-1, with D uncertain. This clonotype was sampled from a woman between 55 and 75 years old in good health and CMV-seropositive. Source material: PBMCs. This CDR3 is CASSAGDTEAFF. The CDR3 nucleotides read TGTGCCAGCAGTGCCGGGGACACTGAAGCTTTCTTT. The full variable domain, completed using reference TRBV5-4 and TRBJ1-1, is ETGVTQSPTHLIKTRGQQVTLRCSSQSGHNTVSWYQQALGQGPQFIFQYYREEENGRGNFPPRFSGLQFPNYSSELNVNALELDDSALYLCASSAGDTEAFFGQGTRLTVV.